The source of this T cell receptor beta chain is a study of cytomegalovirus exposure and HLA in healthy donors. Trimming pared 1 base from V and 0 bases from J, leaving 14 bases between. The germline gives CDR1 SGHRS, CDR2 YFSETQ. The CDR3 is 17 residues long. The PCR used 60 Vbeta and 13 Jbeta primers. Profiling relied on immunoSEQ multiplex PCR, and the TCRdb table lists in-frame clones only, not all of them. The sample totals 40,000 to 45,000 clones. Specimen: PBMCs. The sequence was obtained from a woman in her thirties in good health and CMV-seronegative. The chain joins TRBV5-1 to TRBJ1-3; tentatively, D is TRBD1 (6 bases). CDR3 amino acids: CASSLNSGGSSGNTIYF. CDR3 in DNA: TGCGCCAGCAGCTTGAATAGTGGGGGCTCCTCTGGAAACACCATATATTTT.